This T cell receptor (beta chain) was sequenced in a study of blood T cell repertoires in COVID-19. On the study more broadly: Both acute and convalescent COVID-19 samples were obtained from the United States, Italy and Spain. PBMCs, B-cell-depleted T cells, or T cells provided the cDNA or gDNA that made up the material.

V shed 2 bases and J shed 4 bases, with 12 bases lying between them. Germline V gene sequence: CDR1 MNHNY, CDR2 SVGAGI (reference sequence). There are 15 residues in the CDR3. Per the authors' pipeline: Using reference gene primer amplification, nucleated cell counts were estimated. Sequencing was performed with immunoSEQ multiplex PCR; in TCRdb, only in-frame clones are kept and a portion is missing. Clonal size and the V and J genes are those of that table, whereas D and trimming came from the DNA. The profile shows about 240,000 clones, around 86% of them singletons. The chain joins TRBV6-6 to TRBJ1-3; D not certain. Sequenced input: peripheral blood. The clonotype originates from a woman in her 70s with active or convalescent COVID-19. DNA of the CDR3: TGTGCCAGCAGTTACATCGGGTTTTCAGGAAACACCATATATTTT. Translation: CASSYIGFSGNTIYF.